This is a list of T cell receptor beta chains from one sample in a study of shared clonotypes between healthy human individuals. Sequencing was performed with immunoSEQ multiplex PCR; in TCRdb, only in-frame clones are kept and a portion is missing. The sample gives over a million clones, roughly 96% of which show up once; over 1% is in the top ten. The source material was naive CD4+ T cells sorted from blood. The receptors here all came from a young man in good health. Both conserved end residues are part of each CDR3. Fields, in order: V gene, clone size, J gene, D gene, CDR3 DNA, CDR3 protein. A D gene is named only where the DNA matches it firmly. The size entry is marked missing in some rows and otherwise reads once, few, many or a size class.

TRBV15	NA	TRBJ2-6	NA	TGTGCCACCAGCAGACTCCCGGGAGGACGGCAGGGGAGCTCTGGGGCCAACGTCCTGACTTTC	CATSRLPGGRQGSSGANVLTF
TRBV7-6	NA	TRBJ2-5	NA	TGTGCCAGCAGCTTAACAGGGCGCGCGGAGATCCAGTACTTC	CASSLTGRAEIQYF
TRBV5-6	NA	TRBJ2-2	TRBD2	TGTGCCAGCAGCCCCCCGGGACTAGGACGCGCCGGGGAGCTGTTTTTT	CASSPPGLGRAGELFF
TRBV10-3	NA	TRBJ1-3	TRBD1	TGTGCCATCAGTGAGGGGACAGGGTTGATCATATATTTT	CAISEGTGLIIYF
TRBV6-4	NA	TRBJ2-7	NA	TGTGCCAGCAGTCCCGGGCCATCCTACGAGCAGTACTTC	CASSPGPSYEQYF
TRBV5-5	NA	TRBJ2-3	TRBD2	TGTGCCAGCAGCTGGCCCCGCCGAGCGGGAGGGTATACGCAGTATTTT	CASSWPRRAGGYTQYF
TRBV10-3	once	TRBJ1-2	NA	TGTGCCATCAGCTCCGGGGCTGTTAACTATGGCTACACCTTC	CAISSGAVNYGYTF
TRBV27	NA	TRBJ1-2	TRBD1	TGTGCCAGCAGTTTGAGGCAGGGGGCTTCCTATGGCTACACCTTC	CASSLRQGASYGYTF
TRBV19	NA	TRBJ1-1	NA	TGTGCCAGTAGTATAGCGAGGGGGGGGAGCCCGAACACTGAAGCTTTCTTT	CASSIARGGSPNTEAFF
TRBV13	NA	TRBJ2-1	NA	TGTGCCAGCAGCTTACTGGGACAGGGTTACGGGAGGGCCCCCCACAATGAGCAGTTCTTC	CASSLLGQGYGRAPHNEQFF
TRBV7-2	NA	TRBJ2-6	TRBD2	TGTGCCAGCAGCTCACGGACTAGGTTGTACCCCTCTGGGGCCAACGTCCTGACTTTC	CASSSRTRLYPSGANVLTF
TRBV5-1	few	TRBJ1-2	NA	TGCGCCAGCAGCGAGGCCGAACGCGTAAATGGCTACACCTTC	CASSEAERVNGYTF
TRBV28	NA	TRBJ1-5	NA	TGTGCCAGCAGTCGGGGTCATCAGCCCCAGCATTTT	CASSRGHQPQHF
TRBV6-6	NA	TRBJ2-1	TRBD2	TGTGCCAGCGCTAGCGGGAGAAGGGTCAATGAGCAGTTCTTC	CASASGRRVNEQFF
TRBV18	NA	TRBJ2-1	TRBD1	TGTGCCAGCTCACCGCGCGGGACAGGGGTATTGTCCTACAATGAGCAGTTCTTC	CASSPRGTGVLSYNEQFF
TRBV6-5	NA	TRBJ2-7	TRBD2	TGTGCCAGCAGTTTACGACTAGCGCCAAACTACGAGCAGTACTTC	CASSLRLAPNYEQYF
TRBV18	NA	TRBJ2-2	TRBD2	TGTGCCAGCTCACGCCTCCGGACTAGCACCGACACCGGGGAGCTGTTTTTT	CASSRLRTSTDTGELFF
TRBV9	NA	TRBJ2-7	TRBD2	TGTGCCAGCAATCCTAGCGGGAGTTCCTACGAGCAGTACTTC	CASNPSGSSYEQYF
TRBV5-6	NA	TRBJ1-4	NA	TGTGCCAGCAGCTCAAACAGGGCAGAAGAGGGAAAACTGTTTTTT	CASSSNRAEEGKLFF
TRBV14	NA	TRBJ2-2	NA	TGTGCCAGCAGCCAAATCGCGGGACGGACCGGGGAGCTGTTTTTT	CASSQIAGRTGELFF
TRBV5-1	NA	TRBJ2-3	TRBD2	TGCGCCAGCAGCGTACGACTAGCGGGAGCCACAGATACGCAGTATTTT	CASSVRLAGATDTQYF
TRBV5-4	NA	TRBJ1-5	NA	TGTGCCAGCAGCTTGGAACCGGGACAGCCCCAGCATTTT	CASSLEPGQPQHF
TRBV9	NA	TRBJ2-5	NA	TGTGCCAGCAGCGTAGCTTGGGTCGGGGAGACCCAGTACTTC	CASSVAWVGETQYF
TRBV27	NA	TRBJ2-7	TRBD1	TGTGCCAGCAGTTTATTGGGACAGGGGGCCTACGAGCAGTACTTC	CASSLLGQGAYEQYF
TRBV18	NA	TRBJ2-7	TRBD1	TGTGCCAGCTCAATGCAGGGGGCTTCTTCCGAGCAGTACTTC	CASSMQGASSEQYF
TRBV14	NA	TRBJ2-1	TRBD2	TGTGCCAGCAGCCAAGATCTAGCGGGAGGGCCGGGTGAGCAGTTCTTC	CASSQDLAGGPGEQFF
TRBV6-1	once	TRBJ1-5	NA	TGTGCCAGCAACAAGGGGGGAAGTGGCAATCAGCCCCAGCATTTT	CASNKGGSGNQPQHF
TRBV30	NA	TRBJ2-7	TRBD2	TGTGCCTGGAGGGCCTTAGGGCTAGCGGGTTCCTACGAGCAGTACTTC	CAWRALGLAGSYEQYF
TRBV2	NA	TRBJ1-4	NA	TGTGCCAGCAGTGGTGGGACTAATGAAAAACTGTTTTTT	CASSGGTNEKLFF
TRBV18	NA	TRBJ2-5	NA	TGTGCCAGCTCACCACCTCCCAGGGTCGAGACCCAGTACTTC	CASSPPPRVETQYF
TRBV11-2	NA	TRBJ2-3	TRBD2	TGTGCCAGCAGCTTAGTCGGGACTAGCGGCGGCACAGATACGCAGTATTTT	CASSLVGTSGGTDTQYF
TRBV4-3	NA	TRBJ2-7	TRBD2	TGCGCCAGCAGCCACCTAGCGGGTTCCTACGAGCAGTACTTC	CASSHLAGSYEQYF
TRBV28	NA	TRBJ2-5	NA	TGTGCCAGCAGCCACGACAGGTCCCAAGAGACCCAGTACTTC	CASSHDRSQETQYF
TRBV19	NA	TRBJ1-2	NA	TGTGCCAGTAGTCCCCAGAGTAATGGCTACACCTTC	CASSPQSNGYTF
TRBV5-4	NA	TRBJ2-3	NA	TGTGCCAGCAGCTTGGCCTTGTCTAGCACAGATACGCAGTATTTT	CASSLALSSTDTQYF
TRBV27	few	TRBJ1-5	TRBD1	TGTGCCAGCAGAAAAAGGGGGCGCGGGGAGCAGCCCCAGCATTTT	CASRKRGRGEQPQHF
TRBV29-1	once	TRBJ1-2	TRBD1	TGCAGCGTCCGGACAGGGCGACCGAGCTACACCTTC	CSVRTGRPSYTF
TRBV5-1	NA	TRBJ2-7	NA	TGCGCCAGCAGCCGCGTAGCCAACTCACTGGACTACGAGCAGTACTTC	CASSRVANSLDYEQYF
TRBV28	NA	TRBJ1-4	NA	TGTGCCAGCAGTTCATACAGGGCTGGAGAAAAACTGTTTTTT	CASSSYRAGEKLFF
TRBV6-6	NA	TRBJ2-7	TRBD1	TGTGCCAGCACCACCGGACAGGGGGCGTCCTACGAGCAGTACTTC	CASTTGQGASYEQYF
TRBV7-2	NA	TRBJ2-7	NA	TGTGCCAGCAGTGCCCCGGGGTTCGAGCAGTACTTC	CASSAPGFEQYF
TRBV27	NA	TRBJ1-5	NA	TGTGCCAGCAGTTTATCAGCAGGGAGTGGTCAGCCCCAGCATTTT	CASSLSAGSGQPQHF
TRBV11-3	NA	TRBJ2-7	NA	TGTGCCAGCAGCTTACGGCCAGGGGGGGCCTACGAGCAGTACTTC	CASSLRPGGAYEQYF
TRBV29-1	NA	TRBJ2-5	NA	TGCAGCGTTGTGGGTGGAGGGCCCGGAGAGACCCAGTACTTC	CSVVGGGPGETQYF
TRBV7-6	NA	TRBJ1-2	NA	TGTGCCAGCAGCACACAGGCTTTCTATGGCTACACCTTC	CASSTQAFYGYTF
TRBV6-6	NA	TRBJ2-2	NA	TGTGCCAGCAGTCTGCCGGGACCGAGGACCGGGGAGCTGTTTTTT	CASSLPGPRTGELFF
TRBV7-9	NA	TRBJ2-5	TRBD1	TGTGCCAGCAGCTTACAAAGACAGGGCCAGGAGACCCAGTACTTC	CASSLQRQGQETQYF
TRBV11-2	NA	TRBJ2-5	TRBD1	TGTGCCAGCAGCTTAAAGAGACAGGGGCAAGAGACCCAGTACTTC	CASSLKRQGQETQYF
TRBV9	NA	TRBJ2-1	TRBD2	TGTGCCAGCAGCGTGGGCGGGAGTACCTTCAATGAGCAGTTCTTC	CASSVGGSTFNEQFF
TRBV5-1	NA	TRBJ2-7	NA	TGCGCCAGCAGCCCCACCCGGAGCTCCTACGAGCAGTACTTC	CASSPTRSSYEQYF
TRBV5-1	NA	TRBJ2-7	TRBD2	TGCGCCAGCAGGGGGACTAGCGGGGAGGGCCAGTACTTC	CASRGTSGEGQYF
TRBV5-4	NA	TRBJ1-1	NA	TGTGCCAGCAGCTCCCCCGAGACCGAAGCTTTCTTT	CASSSPETEAFF
TRBV6-5	NA	TRBJ2-3	TRBD1	TGTGCCAGCAGTTACGGACAGGGGCCCACAGATACGCAGTATTTT	CASSYGQGPTDTQYF
TRBV6-5	NA	TRBJ2-2	NA	TGTGCCAGCAGTTACCTACCCAGGGCATCCGCCGGGGAGCTGTTTTTT	CASSYLPRASAGELFF
TRBV30	NA	TRBJ2-7	TRBD2	TGTGCCTGCCTGGGACTAGGGTATCGCGAGCAGTACTTC	CACLGLGYREQYF
TRBV18	NA	TRBJ1-5	TRBD1	TGTGCCAGTACGGACAGGGGGAATCAGCCCCAGCATTTT	CASTDRGNQPQHF
TRBV10-3	NA	TRBJ2-5	TRBD1	TGTGCCATCACCTCGGGACAGGGGGAAGAGACCCAGTACTTC	CAITSGQGEETQYF
TRBV5-1	NA	TRBJ2-5	NA	TGCGCCAGCAGCCCCGCCGGCCTCAAGGGTTACCAAGAGACCCAGTACTTC	CASSPAGLKGYQETQYF
TRBV5-1	NA	TRBJ1-2	TRBD1	TGCGCCAGCAGCTTGGAAGGGGGCAATGGCTACACCTTC	CASSLEGGNGYTF